This T cell receptor beta chain appears in the sequencing data of a study of blood T cell repertoires in COVID-19. Those who participated ranged in age from about 18 to 89 years and resided in about two dozen US areas. The ends were cut back, 2 bases at V and 2 bases at J, with 8 bases in the middle. The CDR3 is 13 residues long. Per germline, CDR1 SGHNT and CDR2 YYREEE (reference sequence). Methods used by the authors: How many nucleated cells were present was estimated from reference gene primer amplification. This table comes from immunoSEQ multiplex PCR, and its TCRdb copy is limited to in-frame clones, with some not included. The V and J calls and clone size come from that table; D and trimming were worked out from the DNA. The sample includes 300,000 to 400,000 clones, 86% of them seen just once.

The clonotype was recovered from a woman aged 40 to 55 with acute COVID-19. The rearrangement links TRBV5-4 to TRBJ2-7; possible D gene TRBD2, 6 bases. Sequences were obtained from PBMCs or T cells enriched from blood (not recorded which). The CDR3 sequence: CASSFGGAYEQYF. DNA for the CDR3: TGTGCCAGCAGCTTTGGCGGGGCCTACGAGCAGTACTTC.